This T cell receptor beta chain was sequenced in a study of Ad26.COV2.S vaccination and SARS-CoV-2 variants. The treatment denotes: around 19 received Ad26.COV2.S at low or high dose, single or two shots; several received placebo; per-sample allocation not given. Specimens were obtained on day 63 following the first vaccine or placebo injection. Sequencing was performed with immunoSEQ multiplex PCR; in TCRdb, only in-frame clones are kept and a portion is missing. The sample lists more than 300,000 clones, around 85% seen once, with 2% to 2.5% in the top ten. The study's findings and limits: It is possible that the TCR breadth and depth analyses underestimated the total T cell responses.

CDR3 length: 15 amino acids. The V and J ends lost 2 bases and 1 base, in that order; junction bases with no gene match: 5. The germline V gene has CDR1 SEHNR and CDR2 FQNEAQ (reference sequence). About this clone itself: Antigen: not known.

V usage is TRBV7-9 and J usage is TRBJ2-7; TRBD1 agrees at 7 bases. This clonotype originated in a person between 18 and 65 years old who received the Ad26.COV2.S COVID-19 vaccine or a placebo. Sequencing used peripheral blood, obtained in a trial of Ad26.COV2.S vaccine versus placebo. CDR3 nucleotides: TGTGCCAGCAGCTTACAGGGACAGCGGTCCTACGAGCAGTACTTC. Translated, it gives CASSLQGQRSYEQYF.